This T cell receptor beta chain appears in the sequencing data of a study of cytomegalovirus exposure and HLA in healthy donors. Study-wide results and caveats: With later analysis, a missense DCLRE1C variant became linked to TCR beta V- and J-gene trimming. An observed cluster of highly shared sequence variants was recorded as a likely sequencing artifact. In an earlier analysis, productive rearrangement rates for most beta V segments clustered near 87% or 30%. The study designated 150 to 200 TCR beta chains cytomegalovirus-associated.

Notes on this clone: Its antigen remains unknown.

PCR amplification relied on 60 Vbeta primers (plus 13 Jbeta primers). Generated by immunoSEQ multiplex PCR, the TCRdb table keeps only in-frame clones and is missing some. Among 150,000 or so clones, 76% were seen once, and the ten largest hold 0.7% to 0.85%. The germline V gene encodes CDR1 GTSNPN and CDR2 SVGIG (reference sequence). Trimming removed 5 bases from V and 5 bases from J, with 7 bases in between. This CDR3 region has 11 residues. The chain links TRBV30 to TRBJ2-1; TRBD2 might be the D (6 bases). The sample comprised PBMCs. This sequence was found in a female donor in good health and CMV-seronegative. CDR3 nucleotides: TGTGCCTGGTGGACTAACAATGAGCAGTTCTTC. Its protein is CAWWTNNEQFF.